Detailed here is one TCR beta chain. These data are taken from a study of blood T cell repertoires in COVID-19. Libraries were prepared by immunoSEQ multiplex PCR; TCRdb keeps only in-frame clonotypes and omits some of them. Here the sample spans around 250,000 clones, about nine tenths being singletons. The CDR3 loop spans 18 amino acids. The germline V gene has CDR1 LGHDT and CDR2 YNNKEL (reference sequence). V was cut by 0 bases and J by 0 bases, with 12 bases left in between. Material for sequencing was peripheral blood. The chain is built from TRBV3-1 (or the pseudogene TRBV3-2) and TRBJ2-6; D possibly corresponds to TRBD2 (6 bases). This clonotype originated in a man aged 60-69 years with acute or convalescent COVID-19. CDR3 amino acids: CASSQEVAEVSGANVLTF. The CDR3 DNA sequence: TGTGCCAGCAGCCAAGAGGTAGCGGAGGTCTCTGGGGCCAACGTCCTGACTTTC.